These T cell receptor beta chains were read from a single sample in a study of T cells in localized non-small cell lung cancer. TCRdb keeps only in-frame clones here, not all; method: immunoSEQ multiplex PCR. The repertoire includes approximately 81,000 clones, around nine tenths of them detected once, and roughly 20% sits in the top ten. This specimen consisted of peripheral blood, obtained before any cancer treatment. Receptor source: a woman aged 35-75 years with stage I squamous cell lung carcinoma. The CDR3 runs from the conserved cysteine through the conserved F or W.

cdr3_length,j_call,v_call,cdr3_aa
14,TRBJ2-1,TRBV7-3,CASRIDTRGNEQFF
15,TRBJ2-3,TRBV11-3,CASSLEGTSTDTQYF
14,TRBJ1-1,TRBV2,CASSRQGPNTEAFF
14,TRBJ1-1,TRBV19,CASSISGFGTEAFF
14,TRBJ1-2,TRBV6-5,CASSQGRGLGGYTF
14,TRBJ1-2,TRBV5-1,CASSLGDGGYGYTF
15,TRBJ2-7,TRBV11-1,CASSLLTGIAYEQYF
15,TRBJ2-3,TRBV10-3,CAISGGLAPTDTQYF
15,TRBJ2-5,TRBV19,CASSISGQGQETQYF
14,TRBJ2-3,TRBV30,CAWSAGQATDTQYF
15,TRBJ2-7,TRBV30,CAWSLTYGTAYEQYF
16,TRBJ1-6,TRBV6-5,CASSYGTEAYNSPLHF
13,TRBJ2-7,TRBV9,CASSVGGTYEQYF
12,TRBJ1-3,TRBV5-3,CAGPGAGNTIYF
15,TRBJ2-7,TRBV30,CAWSVQGTSSYEQYF
15,TRBJ1-2,TRBV5-1,CASSLELGTGSGYTF
9,TRBJ2-1,TRBV20-1,CSVGVEQFF
14,TRBJ2-7,TRBV5-1,CASSLGDRDGEQYF
15,TRBJ1-2,TRBV5-4,CASSPGLDSNYGYTF
14,TRBJ1-4,TRBV5-6,CASNPGQNNEKLFF
14,TRBJ1-1,TRBV5-6,CASSLYFRNTEAFF
13,TRBJ1-2,TRBV30,CAWSRQGNYGYTF
16,TRBJ1-1,TRBV11-2,CASSSRPFRESTEAFF
17,TRBJ1-2,TRBV5-8,CASSPRRTAHPNYGYTF
17,TRBJ2-3,TRBV14,CASSRLGSSRTTDTQYF
16,TRBJ1-5,TRBV7-6,CASSLRRQRRDQPQHF
15,TRBJ2-3,TRBV5-4,CASSLGGRGTDTQYF
15,TRBJ1-1,TRBV9,CASSVISGRNTEAFF
14,TRBJ2-5,TRBV7-8,CASNRDRLQETQYF
14,TRBJ1-6,TRBV9,CASSVGGRLSPLHF
13,TRBJ1-2,TRBV11-2,CASSSPPGGGYTF
16,TRBJ1-1,TRBV5-1,CASSLIGTGGGTEAFF
15,TRBJ1-1,TRBV5-1,CASSETPDSPGEAFF
12,TRBJ1-2,TRBV7-2,CASSFDRSGYTF
15,TRBJ2-7,TRBV5-6,CASSVLQTLAVEQYF
13,TRBJ1-5,TRBV7-9,CASSLQGVQPQHF
15,TRBJ1-1,TRBV7-3,CASSLDRERGTEAFF
15,TRBJ1-3,TRBV30,CAWGPLNARGNTIYF
15,TRBJ2-5,TRBV11-1,CASSPLSTEGETQYF